This is a list of T cell receptor beta chains from one sample in a study of shared clonotypes between healthy human individuals. Some clones are missing from TCRdb's copy, which holds only in-frame ones; the method was immunoSEQ multiplex PCR. The sample has 1.4 million to 1.5 million clones, roughly 95% seen once; the top ten hold approximately 1.1%. Sequencing used naive CD4+ T cells sorted from blood. These receptors came from a man aged 30 to 39 in good health. Each CDR3 is given with its conserved first and last residue. The D gene is left open where the match is weak. Part of the rows lack a size; the others show once, few, many or a class for expanded clones.

j_gene	v_gene	abundance	d_gene	CDR3nt	CDR3aa
TRBJ2-1	TRBV19	-	TRBD2	TGTGCCAGTAGTATAGAGGTAATAGCGGGATATGAGCAGTTCTTC	CASSIEVIAGYEQFF
TRBJ1-5	TRBV6-5	-	-	TGTGCCAGCAGTTACGGGTACCGTAGCAATCAGCCCCAGCATTTT	CASSYGYRSNQPQHF
TRBJ2-5	TRBV5-6	-	-	TGTGCCAGCAGCTCACAGCGTAGGCCCCAGTACTTC	CASSSQRRPQYF
TRBJ2-3	TRBV9	-	-	TGTGCCAGCAGCGTTAGGGGGAGTAGGGGCACAGATACGCAGTATTTT	CASSVRGSRGTDTQYF
TRBJ2-1	TRBV10-3	-	TRBD2	TGTGCCATCACCGCACTAGCGACAAACAATGAGCAGTTCTTC	CAITALATNNEQFF
TRBJ1-1	TRBV7-8	-	-	TGTGCCAGCAGCGCGGGGGCCCAGAACACTGAAGCTTTCTTT	CASSAGAQNTEAFF
TRBJ2-1	TRBV9	-	-	TGTGCCAGCAGCCCACAACTAAGCTTAGGGCGTCACAATGAGCAGTTCTTC	CASSPQLSLGRHNEQFF
TRBJ2-3	TRBV30	-	-	TGTGCCTGGATTCTCTCCGGGACTGACAAAGATACGCAGTATTTT	CAWILSGTDKDTQYF
TRBJ2-1	TRBV2	-	-	TGTGCCAGCAGTGAGAGGAGTCCTGAGCAGTTCTTC	CASSERSPEQFF
TRBJ1-1	TRBV11-3	-	-	TGTGCCAGCAGCTTAGGGCAGGGAAACACTGAAGCTTTCTTT	CASSLGQGNTEAFF
TRBJ2-3	TRBV25-1	-	TRBD2	TGTGCCAGCAGTGAATGGGGCGGGAGAGGTGCAGATACGCAGTATTTT	CASSEWGGRGADTQYF
TRBJ2-4	TRBV7-2	-	-	TGTGCCAGCAGCTTCCGGCTAGCCAAAAACATTCAGTACTTC	CASSFRLAKNIQYF
TRBJ2-6	TRBV27	once	-	TGTGCCAGCGGAGTCTACTCTGGGGCCAACGTCCTGACTTTC	CASGVYSGANVLTF
TRBJ2-6	TRBV6-1	-	-	TGTGCCAGCAGCAGCGGGCGGTCAGGGGCCAACGTCCTGACTTTC	CASSSGRSGANVLTF
TRBJ2-1	TRBV19	-	TRBD2	TGTGCCAGTAGAAGAGCGGGATCCTCGGGCGAGCAGTTCTTC	CASRRAGSSGEQFF
TRBJ2-4	TRBV7-6	-	-	TGTGCCAGCAGCTTAGCGGTGGGCGGGTCCAAAAACATTCAGTACTTC	CASSLAVGGSKNIQYF
TRBJ1-4	TRBV6-1	-	-	TGTGCCAGCAGTGATGGTTGGGCAGCACCTAATGAAAAACTGTTTTTT	CASSDGWAAPNEKLFF
TRBJ1-3	TRBV6-5	-	TRBD1	TGTGCCAGCAGGGGACAGGGGGTCTCTGGAAACACCATATATTTT	CASRGQGVSGNTIYF
TRBJ2-2	TRBV15	-	-	TGTGCCACCAGCAGAGATTTGGGAGAAAACACCGGGGAGCTGTTTTTT	CATSRDLGENTGELFF
TRBJ2-5	TRBV27	-	TRBD2	TGTGCCAGCAGTCCAAGACTAGCGGGAGCGGAGACCCAGTACTTC	CASSPRLAGAETQYF
TRBJ1-1	TRBV7-3	few	-	TGTGCCAGCAGCCAGCAGGTGAACACTGAAGCTTTCTTT	CASSQQVNTEAFF
TRBJ2-3	TRBV13	-	TRBD2	TGTGCCAGCAGCCCAACCCCTGGACTAGCTCACCCAGATACGCAGTATTTT	CASSPTPGLAHPDTQYF
TRBJ2-7	TRBV15	-	-	TGTGCCACCAGCAGAAACGTTGGGGACGGCGAGCAGTACTTC	CATSRNVGDGEQYF
TRBJ2-2	TRBV7-8	-	-	TGTGCCAGCAGCTTAGCGTCCCGAGGGTCCGGGGAGCTGTTTTTT	CASSLASRGSGELFF
TRBJ2-2	TRBV18	-	-	TGTGCCAGCTCACCACTCCAAGGTACAGCAGCCACCGGGGAGCTGTTTTTT	CASSPLQGTAATGELFF
TRBJ2-7	TRBV7-2	once	TRBD1	TGTGCCAGCAGCTTAGGACAGGGGGTTAGATCCTACGAGCAGTACTTC	CASSLGQGVRSYEQYF
TRBJ2-1	TRBV9	-	TRBD2	TGTGCCAGCAGCCCACGGACTAGCGCCCTTGACAATGAGCAGTTCTTC	CASSPRTSALDNEQFF
TRBJ2-1	TRBV11-3	-	-	TGTGCCAGCTCTGGAGGAGGGCCTTTCGATGAGCAGTTCTTC	CASSGGGPFDEQFF
TRBJ2-1	TRBV29-1	-	TRBD2	TGCAGCGTTGCTGGGACTAGCGGGAGGGCCTACAATGAGCAGTTCTTC	CSVAGTSGRAYNEQFF
TRBJ2-1	TRBV5-6	-	-	TGTGCCAGCAGCCATCCAACGGTTCACAATGAGCAGTTCTTC	CASSHPTVHNEQFF
TRBJ2-2	TRBV9	-	-	TGTGCCAGCAGCGTAGATGGTAACACCGGGGAGCTGTTTTTT	CASSVDGNTGELFF
TRBJ2-7	TRBV5-1	-	-	TGCGCCAGCAGCTCAAGAAAAGCGTTGGGACCGAGTGTGGCCGAGCAGTACTTC	CASSSRKALGPSVAEQYF
TRBJ1-3	TRBV25-1	few	-	TGTGCCAGCAGTGAAGGAGGACACGAAGATTTT	CASSEGGHEDF
TRBJ1-2	TRBV10-3	once	TRBD1	TGTGCCATCAACGAGGGGGCTCATGGCTACACCTTC	CAINEGAHGYTF
TRBJ1-5	TRBV7-2	-	-	TGTGCCAGCAGCTTAAGGCCCAGGCCGGGGAATAGCAATCAGCCCCAGCATTTT	CASSLRPRPGNSNQPQHF
TRBJ2-7	TRBV5-4	-	TRBD2	TGTGCCAGCAGCTCCACACTAGCGGGAGGGCCGTACGAGCAGTACTTC	CASSSTLAGGPYEQYF
TRBJ1-1	TRBV7-9	-	-	TGTGCCAGTGGGGTCCCCGAGGGGGACACTGAAGCTTTCTTT	CASGVPEGDTEAFF
TRBJ2-3	TRBV6-4	-	TRBD2	TGTGCCAGCAGTCCTGTGGCTAGCGGAGGCACAGATACGCAGTATTTT	CASSPVASGGTDTQYF
TRBJ1-5	TRBV29-1	-	-	TGCAGCGTTGTGGCGGACTCCAATCAGCCCCAGCATTTT	CSVVADSNQPQHF
TRBJ2-5	TRBV5-1	-	TRBD2	TGCGCCAGCAGTTTCCTAGCGGGAGAGGGCCAAGAGACCCAGTACTTC	CASSFLAGEGQETQYF
TRBJ1-2	TRBV30	-	TRBD1	TGTGCCTGGAGTGGGGACAGAAACTATGGCTACACCTTC	CAWSGDRNYGYTF